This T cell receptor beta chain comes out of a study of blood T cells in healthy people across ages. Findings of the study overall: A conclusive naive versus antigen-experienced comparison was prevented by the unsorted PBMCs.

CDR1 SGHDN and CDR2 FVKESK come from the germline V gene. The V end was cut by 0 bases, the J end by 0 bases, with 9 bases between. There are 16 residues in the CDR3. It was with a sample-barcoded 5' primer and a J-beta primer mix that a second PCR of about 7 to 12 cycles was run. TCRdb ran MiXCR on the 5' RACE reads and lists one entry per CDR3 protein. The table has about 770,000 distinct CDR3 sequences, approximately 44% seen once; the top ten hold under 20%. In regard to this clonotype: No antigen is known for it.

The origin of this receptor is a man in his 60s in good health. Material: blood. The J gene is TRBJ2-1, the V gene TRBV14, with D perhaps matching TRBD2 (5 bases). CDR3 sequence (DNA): TGTGCCAGCAGCCAAGATGTTGGGAGCTCCTACAATGAGCAGTTCTTC. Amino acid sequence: CASSQDVGSSYNEQFF.